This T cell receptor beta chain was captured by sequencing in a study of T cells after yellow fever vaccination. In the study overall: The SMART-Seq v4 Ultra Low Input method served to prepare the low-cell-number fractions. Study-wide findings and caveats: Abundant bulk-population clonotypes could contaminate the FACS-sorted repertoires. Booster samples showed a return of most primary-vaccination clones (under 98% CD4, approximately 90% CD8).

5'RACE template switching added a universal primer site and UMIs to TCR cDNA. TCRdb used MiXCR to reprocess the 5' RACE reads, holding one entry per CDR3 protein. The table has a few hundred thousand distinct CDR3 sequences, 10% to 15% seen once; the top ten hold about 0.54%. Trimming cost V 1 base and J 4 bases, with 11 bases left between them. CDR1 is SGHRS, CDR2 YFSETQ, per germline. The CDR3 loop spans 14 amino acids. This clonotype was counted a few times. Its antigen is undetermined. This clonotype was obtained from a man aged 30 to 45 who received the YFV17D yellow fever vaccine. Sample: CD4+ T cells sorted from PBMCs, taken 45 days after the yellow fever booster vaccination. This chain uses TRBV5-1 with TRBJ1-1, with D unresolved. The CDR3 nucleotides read TGCGCCAGCAGCTTGACGGACGGCCGCACTGAAGCTTTCTTT. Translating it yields CASSLTDGRTEAFF.